Listed below are T cell receptor beta chains from one sample, sequenced in a study of blood T cell repertoires in COVID-19. Profiled with immunoSEQ multiplex PCR; TCRdb holds only in-frame clones, not every one. The sample contains roughly 250,000 clones, 75% to 90% of which appear only once. The sample consisted of peripheral blood. All receptors come from a man younger than 45 with acute or convalescent COVID-19. The CDR3 runs from the conserved cysteine through the conserved F or W. Fields, in order: clone size, D gene, V gene, J gene, CDR3 protein, CDR3 DNA. D genes are given only for firm matches. Expanded clones get a size class; other rows say once, few or many, or leave the size out.

clone_size: -; d_call: TRBD1; v_call: TRBV30; j_call: TRBJ1-2; cdr3_aa: CAWTGGNYGYTF; cdr3_nt: TGTGCCTGGACAGGGGGAAACTATGGCTACACCTTC
clone_size: -; d_call: -; v_call: TRBV28; j_call: TRBJ2-2; cdr3_aa: CASSLHKANTGELFF; cdr3_nt: TGTGCCAGCAGTTTGCACAAAGCGAACACCGGGGAGCTGTTTTTT
clone_size: -; d_call: TRBD1; v_call: TRBV4-1; j_call: TRBJ1-1; cdr3_aa: CASSQPTGGITEAFF; cdr3_nt: TGCGCCAGCAGCCAACCGACAGGGGGCATCACTGAAGCTTTCTTT
clone_size: -; d_call: TRBD1; v_call: TRBV2; j_call: TRBJ2-3; cdr3_aa: CASSEGTGGGDTQYF; cdr3_nt: TGTGCCAGCAGTGAGGGGACAGGGGGCGGTGATACGCAGTATTTT
clone_size: -; d_call: -; v_call: TRBV18; j_call: TRBJ2-7; cdr3_aa: CASSPRSGASHEQYF; cdr3_nt: TGTGCCAGCTCACCAAGGTCAGGGGCGTCCCACGAGCAGTACTTC
clone_size: -; d_call: TRBD1; v_call: TRBV24-1; j_call: TRBJ1-2; cdr3_aa: CATRPGQNGYGYTF; cdr3_nt: TGTGCCACCAGACCGGGACAGAACGGGTATGGCTACACCTTC
clone_size: -; d_call: -; v_call: TRBV28; j_call: TRBJ1-5; cdr3_aa: CASSLGQGNQPQHF; cdr3_nt: TGTGCCAGCAGTTTGGGCCAGGGCAATCAGCCCCAGCATTTT
clone_size: -; d_call: -; v_call: TRBV30; j_call: TRBJ1-3; cdr3_aa: CAWKRGFKRGLSSGNTIYF; cdr3_nt: TGTGCCTGGAAACGAGGCTTCAAACGAGGCTTAAGCTCTGGAAACACCATATATTTT
clone_size: once; d_call: -; v_call: TRBV4-1; j_call: TRBJ1-1; cdr3_aa: CASRRGAFF; cdr3_nt: TGCGCCAGCAGGAGAGGAGCTTTCTTT
clone_size: -; d_call: TRBD1; v_call: TRBV27; j_call: TRBJ1-3; cdr3_aa: CASSQRQGWDTIYF; cdr3_nt: TGTGCCAGCAGTCAAAGACAGGGCTGGGACACCATATATTTT
clone_size: -; d_call: TRBD2; v_call: TRBV7-9; j_call: TRBJ2-5; cdr3_aa: CASSPGRLAGRGGGETQYF; cdr3_nt: TGTGCCAGCAGCCCCGGGCGACTAGCGGGGCGCGGAGGAGGGGAGACCCAGTACTTC
clone_size: -; d_call: -; v_call: TRBV28; j_call: TRBJ1-6; cdr3_aa: CASSRPGRDSPLHF; cdr3_nt: TGTGCCAGCAGCCGTCCCGGGCGGGATTCACCCCTCCACTTT
clone_size: -; d_call: -; v_call: TRBV5-6; j_call: TRBJ2-1; cdr3_aa: CASSSTGTYPPQQFF; cdr3_nt: TGTGCCAGCAGCTCCACCGGGACTTACCCACCCCAGCAGTTCTTC
clone_size: -; d_call: -; v_call: TRBV2; j_call: TRBJ1-2; cdr3_aa: CASSEVETGVYGYTF; cdr3_nt: TGTGCCAGCAGTGAAGTCGAGACCGGGGTCTATGGCTACACCTTC
clone_size: -; d_call: -; v_call: TRBV7-9; j_call: TRBJ1-6; cdr3_aa: CASSLEGTVYNSPLHF; cdr3_nt: TGTGCCAGCAGCTTAGAAGGCACAGTCTATAATTCACCCCTCCACTTT
clone_size: -; d_call: -; v_call: TRBV9; j_call: TRBJ1-3; cdr3_aa: CASSSRSVGNTIYF; cdr3_nt: TGTGCCAGCAGCTCGCGATCTGTTGGAAACACCATATATTTT
clone_size: -; d_call: -; v_call: TRBV4-2; j_call: TRBJ2-7; cdr3_aa: CASSQDPFDEQYF; cdr3_nt: TGTGCCAGCAGCCAAGACCCCTTTGACGAGCAGTACTTC
clone_size: -; d_call: -; v_call: TRBV28; j_call: TRBJ2-1; cdr3_aa: CASPPRGSYNEQFF; cdr3_nt: TGTGCCTCCCCTCCTAGAGGCTCCTACAATGAGCAGTTCTTC
clone_size: -; d_call: TRBD2; v_call: TRBV5-1; j_call: TRBJ2-3; cdr3_aa: CASSDGTSHSTDTQYF; cdr3_nt: TGCGCCAGCAGCGATGGGACTAGCCATAGCACAGATACGCAGTATTTT
clone_size: -; d_call: TRBD2; v_call: TRBV6-1; j_call: TRBJ2-3; cdr3_aa: CASSEDVGGRRDTQYF; cdr3_nt: TGTGCCAGCAGTGAGGACGTGGGCGGGAGACGAGATACGCAGTATTTT
clone_size: -; d_call: -; v_call: TRBV5-6; j_call: TRBJ2-7; cdr3_aa: CASSMDQGNIVYEQYF; cdr3_nt: TGTGCCAGCAGCATGGACCAGGGGAATATTGTCTACGAGCAGTACTTC
clone_size: once; d_call: -; v_call: TRBV6-6; j_call: TRBJ2-3; cdr3_aa: CASSPRADTDTQYF; cdr3_nt: TGTGCCAGCAGTCCCCGTGCAGACACAGATACGCAGTATTTT
clone_size: -; d_call: TRBD1; v_call: TRBV5-1; j_call: TRBJ1-1; cdr3_aa: CASSILPQGEAFF; cdr3_nt: TGCGCCAGCAGCATTCTCCCACAGGGGGAAGCTTTCTTT
clone_size: -; d_call: TRBD1; v_call: TRBV5-4; j_call: TRBJ2-2; cdr3_aa: CASSLEPGQGIGELFF; cdr3_nt: TGTGCCAGCAGCTTAGAACCGGGACAGGGCATCGGGGAGCTGTTTTTT
clone_size: -; d_call: -; v_call: TRBV11-2; j_call: TRBJ1-1; cdr3_aa: CASSPLLTVNTEAFF; cdr3_nt: TGTGCCAGCAGCCCTCTTCTGACTGTGAACACTGAAGCTTTCTTT
clone_size: once; d_call: -; v_call: TRBV9; j_call: TRBJ1-6; cdr3_aa: CTSSATGNSPLHF; cdr3_nt: TGTACCAGCAGCGCCACAGGGAATTCACCCCTCCACTTT
clone_size: -; d_call: -; v_call: TRBV19; j_call: TRBJ1-2; cdr3_aa: CASSDWGNYGYTF; cdr3_nt: TGTGCCAGTAGTGACTGGGGCAATTATGGCTACACCTTC
clone_size: -; d_call: -; v_call: TRBV19; j_call: TRBJ1-2; cdr3_aa: CASSIEGRYGYTF; cdr3_nt: TGTGCCAGTAGTATAGAGGGCCGCTATGGCTACACCTTC
clone_size: -; d_call: -; v_call: TRBV5-1; j_call: TRBJ1-2; cdr3_aa: CASSLDRTNYGYTF; cdr3_nt: TGCGCCAGCAGCTTGGACAGAACGAACTATGGCTACACCTTC
clone_size: -; d_call: -; v_call: TRBV6-4; j_call: TRBJ2-7; cdr3_aa: CASSEAGTPPYEQYF; cdr3_nt: TGTGCCAGCAGTGAGGCCGGGACACCTCCTTACGAGCAGTACTTC
clone_size: -; d_call: -; v_call: TRBV18; j_call: TRBJ2-1; cdr3_aa: CASSPSYNEQFF; cdr3_nt: TGTGCCAGCTCACCGAGTTACAATGAGCAGTTCTTC
clone_size: once; d_call: -; v_call: TRBV10-3; j_call: TRBJ2-5; cdr3_aa: CAISSRKETQYF; cdr3_nt: TGTGCCATCAGCTCTAGAAAAGAGACCCAGTACTTC
clone_size: -; d_call: TRBD1; v_call: TRBV28; j_call: TRBJ2-7; cdr3_aa: CASSPAGTGGYEQYF; cdr3_nt: TGTGCCAGCAGTCCCGCCGGGACAGGAGGCTACGAGCAGTACTTC
clone_size: -; d_call: -; v_call: TRBV6-5; j_call: TRBJ1-6; cdr3_aa: CASSLGQGASPLHF; cdr3_nt: TGTGCCAGCAGTCTAGGGCAGGGCGCCTCACCCCTCCACTTT
clone_size: -; d_call: TRBD1; v_call: TRBV7-2; j_call: TRBJ1-1; cdr3_aa: CASSYVQGQAHFF; cdr3_nt: TGTGCCAGCAGCTATGTACAGGGACAGGCGCATTTCTTT
clone_size: -; d_call: TRBD1; v_call: TRBV28; j_call: TRBJ1-5; cdr3_aa: CASSRFSGTGVNQPQHF; cdr3_nt: TGTGCCAGCAGCCGATTTTCCGGGACAGGGGTCAATCAGCCCCAGCATTTT
clone_size: -; d_call: TRBD1; v_call: TRBV19; j_call: TRBJ1-2; cdr3_aa: CASTGQGSIVSGYTF; cdr3_nt: TGTGCCAGTACGGGACAGGGCTCGATCGTATCGGGCTACACCTTC
clone_size: -; d_call: TRBD1; v_call: TRBV7-2; j_call: TRBJ1-2; cdr3_aa: CASSLAGTANYGYTF; cdr3_nt: TGTGCCAGCAGCTTAGCCGGGACAGCTAACTATGGCTACACCTTC
clone_size: -; d_call: -; v_call: TRBV2; j_call: TRBJ1-5; cdr3_aa: CASSEADRSQPQHF; cdr3_nt: TGTGCCAGCAGTGAAGCGGACAGATCCCAGCCCCAGCATTTT
clone_size: -; d_call: TRBD1; v_call: TRBV4-1; j_call: TRBJ2-5; cdr3_aa: CASSQETATGRGRFETQYF; cdr3_nt: TGCGCCAGCAGCCAAGAAACCGCCACCGGAAGGGGGCGGTTTGAGACCCAGTACTTC
clone_size: -; d_call: TRBD2; v_call: TRBV11-1; j_call: TRBJ2-3; cdr3_aa: CASSLVMGGGTDTQYF; cdr3_nt: TGTGCCAGCAGCTTAGTGATGGGGGGGGGCACAGATACGCAGTATTTT
clone_size: -; d_call: TRBD1; v_call: TRBV3-1/TRBV3-2; j_call: TRBJ2-2; cdr3_aa: CASSRSSDRGRAGELFF; cdr3_nt: TGTGCCAGCAGCCGCAGTTCGGACAGGGGGAGGGCCGGGGAGCTGTTTTTT
clone_size: -; d_call: -; v_call: TRBV10-3; j_call: TRBJ1-2; cdr3_aa: CAISARTAEYGYTF; cdr3_nt: TGTGCCATCAGTGCACGGACAGCCGAGTATGGCTACACCTTC
clone_size: -; d_call: -; v_call: TRBV2; j_call: TRBJ1-5; cdr3_aa: CASSPGLNQPQHF; cdr3_nt: TGTGCCAGCTCCCCAGGGCTCAATCAGCCCCAGCATTTT
clone_size: -; d_call: TRBD1; v_call: TRBV5-4; j_call: TRBJ1-3; cdr3_aa: CASSFDRGRFSGNTIYF; cdr3_nt: TGTGCCAGCAGCTTTGACAGGGGGCGATTCTCTGGAAACACCATATATTTT
clone_size: -; d_call: -; v_call: TRBV11-2; j_call: TRBJ1-3; cdr3_aa: CASSLRAGNTIYF; cdr3_nt: TGTGCCAGCAGCTTACGGGCTGGAAACACCATATATTTT
clone_size: -; d_call: -; v_call: TRBV5-1; j_call: TRBJ1-5; cdr3_aa: CASSLEGAQPQHF; cdr3_nt: TGCGCCAGCAGCTTGGAAGGGGCTCAGCCCCAGCATTTT
clone_size: -; d_call: -; v_call: TRBV6-6; j_call: TRBJ1-3; cdr3_aa: CASIIEDGSSGNTIYF; cdr3_nt: TGTGCCAGCATTATAGAGGACGGGAGCTCTGGAAACACCATATATTTT
clone_size: few; d_call: TRBD2; v_call: TRBV5-1; j_call: TRBJ2-2; cdr3_aa: CASTTSGNTGELFF; cdr3_nt: TGCGCCAGCACGACTAGCGGGAACACCGGGGAGCTGTTTTTT